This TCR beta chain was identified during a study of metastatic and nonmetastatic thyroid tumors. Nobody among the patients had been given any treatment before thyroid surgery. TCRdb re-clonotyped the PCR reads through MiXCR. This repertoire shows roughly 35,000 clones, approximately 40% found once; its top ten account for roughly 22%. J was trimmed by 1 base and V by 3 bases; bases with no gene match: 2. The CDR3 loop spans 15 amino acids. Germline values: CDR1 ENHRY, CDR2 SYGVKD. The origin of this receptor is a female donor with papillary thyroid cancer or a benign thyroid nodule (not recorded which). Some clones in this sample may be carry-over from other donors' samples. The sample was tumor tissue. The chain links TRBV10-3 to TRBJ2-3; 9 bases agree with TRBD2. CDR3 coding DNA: TGTGCCATCAGTGACGAGCGGGGGGGCACAGATACGCAGTATTTT. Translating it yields CAISDERGGTDTQYF.